This note documents a single TCR beta chain sequence. The library was built from roughly 400 ng RNA with molecular barcoded adaptors for alpha/delta and beta/gamma chains. TCRdb itself ran the reads through MiXCR, one entry per CDR3 protein. The sample lists 48,000 or so distinct CDR3 sequences; roughly 19% were seen once. The CDR3 is 18 residues long. Germline V gene lookup returns CDR1 MNHNS and CDR2 SASEGT. V was cut by 5 bases and J by 3 bases, with 23 bases left in between. This sample was included in a study of read filtering for tumor transcriptome and immune sequencing. The specimen sequenced was a population of CD138-negative cells sorted from bone marrow. The receptor was derived from a donor at least 40 years old with multiple myeloma. The rearrangement links TRBV6-1 to TRBJ1-5; D gene ambiguous. The CDR3 sequence is CASSPPPPRDKSNQPQHF. In DNA, the CDR3 is TGTGCCAGCAGTCCCCCCCCCCCACGTGACAAATCCAATCAGCCCCAGCATTTT.